The present T cell receptor beta chain was sequenced within a study of tumor-infiltrating lymphocytes in oesophageal squamous cell carcinoma. From the PCR reads, TCRdb called clonotypes with MiXCR, one entry per CDR3 protein. The table includes 9,000 to 13,000 distinct CDR3 sequences, around 63% detected once. There are 16 residues in the CDR3. Germline lookup yields CDR1 SGHVS and CDR2 FQNEAQ. V trimming: 5 bases; J trimming: 4 bases; junction bases outside the gene matches: 8. The material sequenced was esophageal tumor tissue. This clonotype was sampled from a male donor with esophageal squamous cell carcinoma. The genes are TRBV7-8 and TRBJ1-3; TRBD1 matches at 10 bases. The CDR3: CASSLRTGGEGNTIYF. CDR3 DNA sequence: TGTGCCAGCAGCCTACGGACAGGGGGAGAAGGAAACACCATATATTTT.